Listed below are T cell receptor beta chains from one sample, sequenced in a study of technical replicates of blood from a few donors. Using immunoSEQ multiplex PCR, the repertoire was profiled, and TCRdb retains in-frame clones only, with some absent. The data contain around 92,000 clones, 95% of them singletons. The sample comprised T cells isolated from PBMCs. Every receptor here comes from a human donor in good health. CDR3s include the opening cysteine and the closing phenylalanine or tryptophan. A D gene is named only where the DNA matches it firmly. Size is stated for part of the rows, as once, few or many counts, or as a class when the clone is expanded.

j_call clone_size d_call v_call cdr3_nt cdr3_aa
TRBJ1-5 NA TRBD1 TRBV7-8 TGTGCCAGCAGCCCCCGGGACAGTAATCAGCCCCAGCATTTT CASSPRDSNQPQHF
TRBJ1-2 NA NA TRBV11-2 TGTGCCAGCAGCTTAGAAGCGGGCCCGAGCTATGGCTACACCTTC CASSLEAGPSYGYTF
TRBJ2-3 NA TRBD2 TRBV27 TGTGCCAGCAGTTTTGTAGCGGGAGTCGCAGATACGCAGTATTTT CASSFVAGVADTQYF
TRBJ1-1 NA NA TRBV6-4 TGTGCCAGCAAGATGGACGGGATGAACACTGAAGCTTTCTTT CASKMDGMNTEAFF
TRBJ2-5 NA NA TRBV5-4 TGTGCCAGCAGCTTGGTAACAGGGCCAGAGACCCAGTACTTC CASSLVTGPETQYF
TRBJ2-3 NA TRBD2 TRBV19 TGTGCCACCAACGGGGGGGACCTGAGCACAGATACGCAGTATTTT CATNGGDLSTDTQYF
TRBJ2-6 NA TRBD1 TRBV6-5 TGTGCCAGCAGTTCGACAGGGGCTGGGGCCAACGTCCTGACTTTC CASSSTGAGANVLTF
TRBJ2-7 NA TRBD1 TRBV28 TGTGCCAGCAGTCACTCACAGGGGACATACGAGCAGTACTTC CASSHSQGTYEQYF
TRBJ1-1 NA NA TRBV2 TGTGCCAGCAGGGCAGGGACTGAAGCTTTCTTT CASRAGTEAFF
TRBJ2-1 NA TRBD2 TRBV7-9 TGTGCCAGCAGTTTTAGCGGGAGTTCCTACAATGAGCAGTTCTTC CASSFSGSSYNEQFF
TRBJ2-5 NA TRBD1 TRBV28 TGTGCCAGCAGTTTATCGACAGGGTGGGAGACCCAGTACTTC CASSLSTGWETQYF
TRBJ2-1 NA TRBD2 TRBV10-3 TGTGCCATCAGTGCCCGGGGCGCGGGAGGTGGCAATGAGCAGTTCTTC CAISARGAGGGNEQFF
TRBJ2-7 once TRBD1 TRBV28 TGTGCCAGCAGTTTAACATCGTGGGACAGGGGCCACGAGCAGTACTTC CASSLTSWDRGHEQYF
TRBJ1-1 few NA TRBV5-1 TGCGCCAGCAGCTTCAGAGGGGGCACTGAAGCTTTCTTT CASSFRGGTEAFF
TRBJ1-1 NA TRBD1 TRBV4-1 TGCGCCAGCAGCCCTAACAGGGGGCAGGGGACTGAAGCTTTCTTT CASSPNRGQGTEAFF
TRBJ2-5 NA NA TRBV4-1 TGCGCCAGCAGCCAATGGAGGCAAGAGACCCAGTACTTC CASSQWRQETQYF
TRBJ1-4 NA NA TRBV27 TGTGCCAGCAGTTTATATGGCCCACCGAATGAAAAACTGTTTTTT CASSLYGPPNEKLFF
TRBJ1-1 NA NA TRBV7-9 TGTGCCAGCAGCTTCCAGGATGAAGCTTTCTTT CASSFQDEAFF
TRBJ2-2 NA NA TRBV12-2 TGTGCAAGTCGCTTAGCAAGTGTTGCGGCCGGGGAGCTGTTTTTT CASRLASVAAGELFF
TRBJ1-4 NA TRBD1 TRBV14 TGTGCCAGCAGCCAACAGGGGGGTTATGGAGCAACTAATGAAAAACTGTTTTTT CASSQQGGYGATNEKLFF
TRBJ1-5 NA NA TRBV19 TGTGCCAGTAGTACCCCAGATAGCAATCAGCCCCAGCATTTT CASSTPDSNQPQHF
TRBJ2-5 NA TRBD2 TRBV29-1 TGCAGCGCGAGGACTAGCGGGATACCAAGTAAGACCCAGTACTTC CSARTSGIPSKTQYF
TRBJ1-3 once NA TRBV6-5 TGTGCCAGCAGTCCCAGGGGTACTGGAAACACCATATATTTT CASSPRGTGNTIYF
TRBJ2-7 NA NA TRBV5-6 TGTGCCAGCAGCTTGGTCGGGGCAGGGGGGTCCTACGAGCAGTACTTC CASSLVGAGGSYEQYF
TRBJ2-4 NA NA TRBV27 TGTGCCAGCAGTTTTTCAGTAGCATCGAACATTCAGTACTTC CASSFSVASNIQYF
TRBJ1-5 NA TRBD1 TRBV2 TGTGCCAGCAGTACTGACCGCCGGGACAGCCTTTCCAATCAGCCCCAGCATTTT CASSTDRRDSLSNQPQHF
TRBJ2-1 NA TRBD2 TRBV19 TGTGCCAGTAGTATAAACGGGAGGGATTACAATGAGCAGTTCTTC CASSINGRDYNEQFF
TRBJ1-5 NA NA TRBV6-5 TGTGCCAGCAGTTACTCGATCGGGGGCAATCAGCCCCAGCATTTT CASSYSIGGNQPQHF
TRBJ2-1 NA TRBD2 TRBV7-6 TGTGCCAGCAGCTTAGCGTGGGGACTAGCGGAATTCAATGAGCAGTTCTTC CASSLAWGLAEFNEQFF
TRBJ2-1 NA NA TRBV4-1 TGCGCCAGCAGACCAGGGGTGAGGGGGCGGGGTGACAATGAGCAGTTCTTC CASRPGVRGRGDNEQFF
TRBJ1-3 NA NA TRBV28 TGTGCCAGCAGTTTGCCTTCAGGGTCTGGAAACACCATATATTTT CASSLPSGSGNTIYF
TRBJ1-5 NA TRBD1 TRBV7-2 TGTGCCAGCAGCCCCTTCGGGGGACAGACTGATCAGCCCCAGCATTTT CASSPFGGQTDQPQHF
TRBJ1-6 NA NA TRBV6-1 TGTGCCAGCAGTGAACCAACAGCCGTTAGCTCCTATAATTCACCCCTCCACTTT CASSEPTAVSSYNSPLHF
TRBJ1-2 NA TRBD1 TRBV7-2 TGTGCCAGCAGCTTAGGGGGACAGGCTCGTGGCTACACCTTC CASSLGGQARGYTF
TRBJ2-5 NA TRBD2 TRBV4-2 TGTGCCAGCAGCCAGGGTGGACTAGCGGGAGGGCAAGAGACCCAGTACTTC CASSQGGLAGGQETQYF
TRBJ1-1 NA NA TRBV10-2 TGCGCCAGCAGTCGGCAGGGAGCGGGCACTGAAGCTTTCTTT CASSRQGAGTEAFF
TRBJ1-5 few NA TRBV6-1 TGTGCCAGCAGCTCTCAGCCCCAGCATTTT CASSSQPQHF
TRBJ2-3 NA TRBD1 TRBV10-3 TGTGCCATCAGTGATTTCACAGGGGGCCGGCCAGATACGCAGTATTTT CAISDFTGGRPDTQYF
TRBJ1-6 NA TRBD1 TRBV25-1 TGTGCCAGCAGTGGGGGGACAGGGGGCCGCTCACCCCTCCACTTT CASSGGTGGRSPLHF
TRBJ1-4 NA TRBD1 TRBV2 TGTGCCAGCACATCTGACAGGGGAAGAGAAAAACTGTTTTTT CASTSDRGREKLFF
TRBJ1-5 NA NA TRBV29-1 TGCAGCGTTGGGGGGGGGAATCAGCCCCAGCATTTT CSVGGGNQPQHF
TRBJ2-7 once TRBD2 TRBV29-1 TGCAGCGTTGAGGGACTAGCGGGAAGCGGGGGCAGCTCCTACGAGCAGTACTTC CSVEGLAGSGGSSYEQYF
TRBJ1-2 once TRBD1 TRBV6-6 TGTGCCAGCAGAAGTTCGGACAGGGGGGTTTACGGCTACACCTTC CASRSSDRGVYGYTF
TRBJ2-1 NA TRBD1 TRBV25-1 TGTGCCAGCAGTGAACTGAGTGGACAGGGGGCGAACGATGAGCAGTTCTTC CASSELSGQGANDEQFF
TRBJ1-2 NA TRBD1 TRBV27 TGTGCCAGCAGTTCACTCCAGGGGGCGGTTGGCTACACCTTC CASSSLQGAVGYTF
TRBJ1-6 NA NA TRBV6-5 TGTGCCAGCAGTTCGGATTCACCCCTCCACTTT CASSSDSPLHF
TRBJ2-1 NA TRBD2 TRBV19 TGTGCCAGTAGCCTTAGACCGGGACTAGCGGACAATGAGCAGTTCTTC CASSLRPGLADNEQFF
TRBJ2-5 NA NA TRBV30 TGTGCCTGGACCCTAGGGGACCAAGAGACCCAGTACTTC CAWTLGDQETQYF
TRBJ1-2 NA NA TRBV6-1 TGTGCCAGCAGTGGTGACAAATCCTATGGCTACACCTTC CASSGDKSYGYTF
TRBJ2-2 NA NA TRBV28 TGTGCCAGCAGCCCCATAGGGAGCACCGGGGAGCTGTTTTTT CASSPIGSTGELFF
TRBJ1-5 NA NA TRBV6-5 TGTGCCAGCAGTTACACGGTCAGCAATCAGCCCCAGCATTTT CASSYTVSNQPQHF
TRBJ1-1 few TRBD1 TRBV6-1 TGTGCCAGCAGTGAGGACAGGTACATGAACACTGAAGCTTTCTTT CASSEDRYMNTEAFF
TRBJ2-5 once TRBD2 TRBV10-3 TGTGCCATCAGCTACGGGACTAACCAAGAGACCCAGTACTTC CAISYGTNQETQYF
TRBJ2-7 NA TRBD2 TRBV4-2 TGTGCCAGCAGCCAAGGGACTAGCGGTCGCGAGCAGTACTTC CASSQGTSGREQYF
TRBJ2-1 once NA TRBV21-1 TGTGCCAGCAGCAAAGCTGACAGGGAAGGCAATGAGCAGTTCTTC CASSKADREGNEQFF
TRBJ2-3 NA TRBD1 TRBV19 TGTGCCAGTAGTATAGGGTGGACAGGGGTTGCAGATACGCAGTATTTT CASSIGWTGVADTQYF
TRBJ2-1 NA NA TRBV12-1 TGTGCCAGCGCCGCACAAAGGACTAATTCATACAATGAGCAGTTCTTC CASAAQRTNSYNEQFF
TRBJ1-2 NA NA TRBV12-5 TGTGCTAGTGGCCCCACAGGTTTCGGTGGCTACACCTTC CASGPTGFGGYTF